One T cell receptor beta chain is described in this entry. The data were obtained in a study of CD8+CD57+ T cells in acquired aplastic anemia. Overall study: CD4+ and CD8+ cells, once sorted, gave DNA averaging around 3.2 ug.

The CDR3 totals 18 residues. CDR1 is WSHSY, CDR2 SAAADI, per germline. V lost 4 bases to trimming and J lost 0 bases; unmatched junction nucleotides: 5. All sequencing subjects had displayed CD8+CD57+ cell expansion on flow cytometry. Genomic DNA constituted the template upon which TCR beta VDJ and CDR3 profiling was performed. TCRdb re-derived calls from the reads in MiXCR, one entry per CDR3 protein. The table records 75,000 to 80,000 distinct CDR3 sequences, about three quarters of them present only once. The V gene is TRBV10-2, the J gene TRBJ2-1; the match to TRBD2 covers 14 bases. Sequenced: sorted CD4+, CD8+, or CD8+CD57+ T cells (not recorded which) from PBMCs. The clonotype was recovered from a human donor with aplastic anemia. The CDR3 nucleotides read TGCGCCAGCAGTGCCCGGACTAGCGGGGGGAGCTCCTACAATGAGCAGTTCTTC. This sequence encodes CASSARTSGGSSYNEQFF.